Below, 32 T cell receptor beta chains from the same sample are listed, as sequenced in a study of response to subunit inactivated influenza vaccine. MiXCR was run by TCRdb on the RT-PCR reads, yielding one entry per CDR3 protein. This table has a few hundred thousand distinct CDR3 sequences, about 20% appearing once. The source material was PBMCs from blood, sampled approximately 20 months after vaccination. The receptors here all came from a man aged 45 to 75 who received an inactivated influenza vaccine.

This clonotype was picked up a small number of times. One junction end disagrees with the germline gene, perhaps due to a read error. This chain's CDR3 is CASSAGLQGVNSGYTF. The CDR3 DNA follows: TGTGCCAGCAGCGCGGGGTTACAGGGGGTCAACTCTGGCTACACCTTC. This chain links TRBV9 with TRBJ1-2; 8 bases are a match to TRBD1. This CDR3 contains 16 residues. The germline CDR1 and CDR2 sequences are SGDLS and YYNGEE.

The rearrangement joins TRBV15 to TRBJ2-3; D is possibly TRBD1 (6 bases). Trimming stripped 1 base from V and 1 base from J, with 6 bases between. Germline lookup yields CDR1 LNHNV and CDR2 YYDKDF (reference sequence). The length of the CDR3 is 14 residues. The CDR3 DNA sequence: TGTGCCACCAGCAGAGGGACAGGCACAGATACGCAGTATTTT. This translates into CATSRGTGTDTQYF.

This clonotype has more than one count but fewer than ten. The chain combines TRBV4-2 with TRBJ2-7; D ambiguous. This CDR3 comprises 14 residues. Trimming stripped 0 bases from V and 1 base from J, with 7 bases between. Germline assignment: CDR1 LGHNA and CDR2 YNFKEQ. The CDR3 DNA is TGTGCCAGCAGCCAAGATGAGAGATCCTACGAGCAGTACTTC. Amino acid sequence: CASSQDERSYEQYF.

This clonotype was found many times. This chain links TRBV7-9 with TRBJ1-4; TRBD1 matches at 9 bases. The CDR3 covers 14 residues. V lost 8 bases and J lost 3; bases outside the gene matches: 4. Germline V gene sequence: CDR1 SEHNR, CDR2 FQNEAQ (reference sequence). This chain's CDR3 is CASGYRGPNEKLFF. CDR3 DNA sequence: TGTGCCAGCGGCTACAGGGGGCCTAATGAAAAACTGTTTTTT.

This clonotype showed up just a few times. This chain uses TRBV12-3 or TRBV12-4 with TRBJ1-1; 7 nucleotides align to TRBD1. The CDR3 totals 14 residues. Trimming removed 3 bases from V and 3 bases from J; junction bases left unmatched: 4. The CDR3 region has the DNA TGTGCCAGCAGTTTTCAGGGGGGGTACACTGAAGCTTTCTTT. Encoded protein: CASSFQGGYTEAFF.

This chain joins TRBV7-2 and TRBJ2-3; TRBD2 agrees at 7 bases. Germline V gene data show CDR1 as SGHTA and CDR2 as FQGNSA. This CDR3 region has 15 residues. V trimming: 1 base; J trimming: 10 bases; junction bases outside the gene matches: 11. This chain's CDR3 is CASSLDLAEVLPQYF. CDR3 sequence (DNA): TGTGCCAGCAGCTTAGACCTAGCGGAGGTCCTTCCGCAGTATTTT.

The rearrangement uses TRBV9 and TRBJ1-1; possible D gene TRBD1, 5 bases. Germline CDR1 and CDR2: SGDLS and YYNGEE. The length of the CDR3 is 16 residues. The ends were cut back, 0 bases at V and 6 bases at J, with 18 bases in the middle. In DNA, the CDR3 is TGTGCCAGCAGCGTAGTAGAAGCAGGGTTGGGGGCTGAAGCTTTCTTT. The encoded protein is CASSVVEAGLGAEAFF.

This clonotype was recorded a few times. V usage is TRBV20-1 and J usage is TRBJ1-5, with 9 bases aligning to TRBD1. J gave up 6 bases and V 7 bases, and 7 bases lay outside the gene matches. Germline assignment: CDR1 DFQATT and CDR2 SNEGSKA (reference sequence). CDR3 length equals 13 residues. The CDR3 here is CSVQTGGSQPQHF. CDR3 nucleotide sequence: TGCAGTGTTCAAACAGGGGGCAGTCAGCCCCAGCATTTT.

This clonotype was detected only a few times. This rearrangement joins TRBV6-1 to TRBJ1-4, with a weak D call TRBD1 (6 bases). The CDR3 is made up of 13 amino acids. Trimming cost V 6 bases and J 8 bases, with 13 bases left between them. Per the germline V gene, CDR1 is MNHNS and CDR2 is SASEGT. CDR3 protein: CASRTGPHEKLFF. CDR3 coding DNA: TGTGCCAGCAGAACAGGGCCCCACGAAAAACTGTTTTTT.

This clonotype was seen at least ten times. The chain employs TRBV7-6 and TRBJ2-1, with 9 bases that match TRBD1. V was pared by 6 bases and J by 3 bases, with 12 bases of the junction left unmatched. In germline, CDR1 is SGHVS, CDR2 FNYEAQ. The CDR3 length is 17 residues. The CDR3, as DNA: TGTGCCAGCAGTCGGGAACAGGGGGCCGGATTCTACAATGAGCAGTTCTTC. It translates to CASSREQGAGFYNEQFF.

This clonotype was observed a few times. V is TRBV6-5 and J is TRBJ1-1; D unresolved. Trimming left V 4 bases short and J 4 bases short, with 13 bases between. The CDR3 is 14 residues long. Germline lookup yields CDR1 MNHEY and CDR2 SVGAGI. CDR3 sequence (DNA): TGTGCCAGCAGTTTAGATCGACTGGCCACTGAAGCTTTCTTT. Translation: CASSLDRLATEAFF.

This clonotype has a handful of counts. V usage is TRBV7-9 and J usage is TRBJ1-2; D is uncertain. The CDR3 consists of 11 residues. Germline V gives CDR1 SEHNR, CDR2 FQNEAQ (reference sequence). V was trimmed by 5 bases and J by 13 bases, leaving 14 bases between them. The CDR3 DNA sequence: TGTGCCAGCAGCCAAACGACCGGGTTCACCTTC. It codes for CASSQTTGFTF.

There are many counts of this clonotype. The chain couples TRBV7-2 to TRBJ1-1; D gene unclear. Trimming cost V 5 bases and J 8 bases, with 9 bases left between them. This CDR3 contains 11 residues. Germline V gene lookup returns CDR1 SGHTA and CDR2 FQGNSA. The CDR3 protein is CASSDLGEAFF. CDR3 bases: TGTGCCAGCAGCGACCTTGGGGAAGCTTTCTTT.

CDR3 in DNA: TGTGCCAGCAGTCAGGGGGCTTTAAATACGCAGTATTTT. Translating gives CASSQGALNTQYF. This chain links TRBV27 with TRBJ2-3; TRBD1 aligns across 8 bases. After removal of 5 bases from V and 7 bases from J, the junction contained 5 bases not matched to a gene. Looked up from germline, CDR1 is MNHEY and CDR2 is SMNVEV (reference sequence). This CDR3 spans 13 amino acids.

Turning to this clonotype: Since a much larger clone is just one base distant, this may be a read error. V gene TRBV7-8 combines with J gene TRBJ1-5; D unresolved. Germline V gene sequence: CDR1 SGHVS, CDR2 FQNEAQ. This CDR3 comprises 14 residues. CDR3 amino acids: CASSLRPSNQAQHF. Here the CDR3 DNA reads TGTGCCAGCAGCTTACGGCCTAGCAATCAGGCCCAGCATTTT.

Only a few counts were recorded for this clonotype. The V gene is TRBV7-7, the J gene TRBJ2-5, with TRBD1 matching over 8 bases. The CDR3 has 14 amino acids. V lost 4 bases, J lost 5 bases, and 6 bases stayed unmatched. In germline, CDR1 is SSHAT, CDR2 FNYEAQ (reference sequence). As DNA, the CDR3 is TGTGCCAGCAGCTCCACAGGGGGAATTGAGACCCAGTACTTC. Translated, it gives CASSSTGGIETQYF.

This clonotype was counted a few times. The rearrangement uses TRBV12-3 or TRBV12-4 and TRBJ2-5, with TRBD2 matching 12 bases. With 6 bases clipped from V and 4 bases from J, the junction kept 0 bases outside the gene matches. This CDR3 has 13 amino acids. Here the CDR3 DNA reads TGTGCCAGCAGGGGACTAGCGGGAGAGACCCAGTACTTC. Translation gives CASRGLAGETQYF.

This clonotype was counted between two and nine times. This chain links TRBV6-6 with TRBJ1-6; D uncertain. Trimming took 0 bases from V and 12 from J, leaving 3 bases between them. CDR1 and CDR2 from the germline V gene are MNHNY and SVGAGI (reference sequence). CDR3 length: 11 amino acids. CDR3 DNA sequence: TGTGCCAGCAGTTACTCAGAACCCCTCCACTTT. This codes for CASSYSEPLHF.

The CDR3 region is CASSFSPSYGYTF. For the CDR3, the DNA is TGTGCCAGCAGTTTTTCTCCGAGCTATGGCTACACCTTC. The V call is TRBV12-3 or TRBV12-4, the J call TRBJ1-2, with D unresolved. V lost 3 bases and J lost 4, with 9 bases in between. CDR3 length: 13 amino acids.

This clonotype was counted between two and nine times. This chain joins TRBV12-3 or TRBV12-4 and TRBJ1-5; unclear D gene. The CDR3 is 15 residues long. V was clipped by 6 bases and J by 0 bases, with 12 bases between them. The CDR3 region has the DNA TGTGCCAGCAGGAAGAATAGCTATAGCAATCAGCCCCAGCATTTT. The encoded protein is CASRKNSYSNQPQHF.

The chain combines TRBV25-1 with TRBJ1-2, with TRBD1 matching 8 bases. Germline V CDR1 and CDR2: MGHDK, SYGVNS. This CDR3 is 14 amino acids long. After removal of 3 bases from V and 11 bases from J, the junction contained 11 bases not matched to a gene. Here the CDR3 reads CASSEPGTGLHYTF. The CDR3 coding sequence is TGTGCCAGCAGTGAGCCGGGGACAGGTTTGCATTACACCTTC.

CDR3 sequence (DNA): TGCAGCGTTGTGAGCGGAGCACAAGAGACCCAGTACTTC. It codes for CSVVSGAQETQYF. The gene calls are TRBV29-1 and TRBJ2-5, with D tentatively TRBD2 (5 bases). With 4 bases removed from V and 2 bases from J, the gap between germline ends came to 11 bases. The CDR3 totals 13 residues. Germline loops: CDR1 SQVTM, CDR2 ANQGSEA.

Comment on this clonotype: A much larger clone lies a single base off, so this may be a read error. This rearrangement joins TRBV6-5 to TRBJ1-4; possibly TRBD1 for D (5 bases). Germline-derived CDR1 and CDR2 are MNHEY and SVGAGI. This CDR3 has 16 residues. Written as DNA, the CDR3 is TGTGCCGGCAGTTACTCGAGTCTGGGGGTCGGTGAAAAACTGTTTTTT. Its protein is CAGSYSSLGVGEKLFF.

This chain connects TRBV7-2 to TRBJ2-7; possibly TRBD2 for D (5 bases). The CDR3 has 13 amino acids. Trimming shortened V by 5 bases and J by 4 bases, and 12 bases separated the two germline ends. Germline V lookup: CDR1 SGHTA, CDR2 FQGNSA. The CDR3 bases are TGTGCCAGCAGCCTCCGGGATCATTACGAGCAGTACTTC. Protein: CASSLRDHYEQYF.

The rearrangement joins TRBV12-3 or TRBV12-4 to TRBJ1-6; no clear D. V was clipped by 3 bases and J by 10 bases, with 10 bases between them. CDR3 length: 13 amino acids. The CDR3 sequence: CASSLNGKSPLHF. The CDR3 DNA reads as TGTGCCAGCAGTTTGAATGGGAAATCACCCCTCCACTTT.

There are a few counts of this clonotype. This sequence joins TRBV12-3 or TRBV12-4 and TRBJ1-5, with D possibly TRBD1 on 5 matching bases. CDR3 length equals 14 residues. V was cut by 3 bases and J by 5 bases, with 11 bases left in between. The CDR3 protein is CASSLQGPDQPQHF. For the CDR3, the DNA is TGTGCCAGCAGTTTGCAGGGCCCCGATCAGCCCCAGCATTTT.

This clonotype showed up just a few times. This sequence joins TRBV20-1 and TRBJ1-1; 10 bases fit TRBD1. The CDR3 spans 16 residues. V was clipped by 5 bases and J by 6 bases; unmatched bases: 15. Germline assignment: CDR1 DFQATT and CDR2 SNEGSKA (reference sequence). CDR3 residues: CSAGKTRTGGLPEAFF. The CDR3 DNA sequence: TGCAGTGCTGGGAAAACTAGGACAGGGGGTTTACCTGAAGCTTTCTTT.

The table lists this clonotype with a few counts. The chain is built from TRBV7-2 and TRBJ1-5, with no clear D. Germline V gene lookup returns CDR1 SGHTA and CDR2 FQGNSA. This CDR3 is 13 amino acids long. V was pared by 0 bases and J by 9 bases, with 9 bases between. The CDR3: CASSLANSRPQHF. CDR3 nucleotide sequence: TGTGCCAGCAGCTTAGCGAACAGCCGGCCCCAGCATTTT.

The rearrangement uses TRBV12-3 or TRBV12-4 and TRBJ2-1; TRBD2 matches 12 bases. CDR3 size: 15 residues. The J segment lost 9 bases and the V segment lost 7 bases, leaving 10 bases of the junction unmatched. CDR3 DNA: TGTGCCAGCACCAGTCGGACTAGCGGGATCACTGAGCAGTTCTTC. As protein: CASTSRTSGITEQFF.

This clonotype was counted between two and nine times. This chain uses TRBV4-2 with TRBJ2-4; tentatively, D is TRBD1 or TRBD2 (5 bases each). V dropped 3 bases and J dropped 11 bases, with 17 bases sitting between them. The CDR3 is 14 residues long. The germline CDR1 and CDR2 sequences are LGHNA and YNFKEQ. The CDR3 reads CASSQSGTVFFQYF. Written as DNA, the CDR3 is TGTGCCAGCAGCCAGTCCGGGACGGTATTTTTTCAGTACTTC.

This clonotype has just a few counts. This chain joins TRBV20-1 and TRBJ2-7, with 7 positions matching TRBD1. Germline CDR1 and CDR2: DFQATT and SNEGSKA (reference sequence). This CDR3 region has 14 residues. Trimming at V came to 6 bases and at J to 0 bases, leaving 8 bases not matched to a gene. As DNA, the CDR3 is TGCAGTGCAGAGGGGGCGGAAACCTCCTACGAGCAGTACTTC. This codes for CSAEGAETSYEQYF.

The rearrangement joins TRBV4-3 to TRBJ1-1; 8 bases are a match to TRBD1. The CDR3 sequence is 16 residues long. Per the germline V gene, CDR1 is LGHNA and CDR2 is YSLEER. V was pared by 2 bases and J by 6 bases, with 11 bases of the junction left unmatched. The CDR3 region is CASSQIISQGAAEAFF. The CDR3 coding sequence is TGCGCCAGCAGCCAAATCATATCCCAGGGGGCGGCTGAAGCTTTCTTT.